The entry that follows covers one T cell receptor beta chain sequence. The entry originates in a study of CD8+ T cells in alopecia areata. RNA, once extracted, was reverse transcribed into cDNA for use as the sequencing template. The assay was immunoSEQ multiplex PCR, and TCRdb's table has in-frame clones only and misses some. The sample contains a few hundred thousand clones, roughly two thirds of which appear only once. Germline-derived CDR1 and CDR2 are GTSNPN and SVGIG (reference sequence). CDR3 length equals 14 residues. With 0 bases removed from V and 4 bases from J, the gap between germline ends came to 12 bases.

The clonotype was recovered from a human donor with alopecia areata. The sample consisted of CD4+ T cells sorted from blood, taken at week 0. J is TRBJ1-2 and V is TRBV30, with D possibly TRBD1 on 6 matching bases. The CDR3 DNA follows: TGTGCCTGGAGTGTTCAGGGGAGTACCTATGGCTACACCTTC. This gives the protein CAWSVQGSTYGYTF. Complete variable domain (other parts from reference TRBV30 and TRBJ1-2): SQTIHQWPATLVQPVGSPLSLECTVEGTSNPNLYWYRQAAGRGLQLLFYSVGIGQISSEVPQNLSASRPQDRQFILSSKKLLLSDSGFYLCAWSVQGSTYGYTFGSGTRLTVV.